This T cell receptor (beta chain) appears in the sequencing data of a study of T cell responses to AZD1222 COVID-19 vaccine. Sequencing used immunoSEQ multiplex PCR; TCRdb keeps in-frame clones, though not all of them. Counted here are 190,000 or so clones, roughly 92% occurring once; the ten biggest clones make up under 4%. Germline loops: CDR1 MNHNY, CDR2 SVGAGI (reference sequence). The CDR3 totals 16 residues. V lost 2 bases and J lost 3, with 13 bases in between. Here the sequenced sample was peripheral blood, taken 28 days after the second AZD1222 dose. V usage is TRBV6-6 and J usage is TRBJ2-2; D gene ambiguous. This sequence was found in an adult who received the AZD1222 COVID-19 vaccine. CDR3 loop: CASSYGRRRDTGELFF. The CDR3, as DNA: TGTGCCAGCAGTTACGGAAGGCGACGGGACACCGGGGAGCTGTTTTTT.